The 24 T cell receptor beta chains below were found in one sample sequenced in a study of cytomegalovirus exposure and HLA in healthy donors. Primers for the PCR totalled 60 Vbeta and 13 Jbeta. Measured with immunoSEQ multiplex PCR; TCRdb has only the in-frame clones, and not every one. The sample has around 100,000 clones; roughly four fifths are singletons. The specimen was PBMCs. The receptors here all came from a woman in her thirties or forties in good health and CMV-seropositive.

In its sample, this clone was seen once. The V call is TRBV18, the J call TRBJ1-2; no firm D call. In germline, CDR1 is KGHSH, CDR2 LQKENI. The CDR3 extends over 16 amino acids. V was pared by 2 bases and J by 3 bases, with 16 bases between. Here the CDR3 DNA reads TGTGCCAGCTCACCAATTTCGTCGAGCGCAGACTATGGCTACACCTTC. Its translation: CASSPISSSADYGYTF.

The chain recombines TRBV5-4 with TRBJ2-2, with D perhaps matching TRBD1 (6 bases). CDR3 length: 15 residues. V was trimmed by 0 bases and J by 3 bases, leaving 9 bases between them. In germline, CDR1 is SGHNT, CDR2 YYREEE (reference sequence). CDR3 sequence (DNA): TGTGCCAGCAGCTTGGTAACAGGGTACACCGGGGAGCTGTTTTTT. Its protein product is CASSLVTGYTGELFF.

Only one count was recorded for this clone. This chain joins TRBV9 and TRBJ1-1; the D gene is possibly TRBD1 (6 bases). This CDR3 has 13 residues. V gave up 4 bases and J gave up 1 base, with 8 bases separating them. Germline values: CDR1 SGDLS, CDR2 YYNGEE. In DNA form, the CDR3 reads TGTGCCAGCAGCCTACAGGGGAACACTGAAGCTTTCTTT. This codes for CASSLQGNTEAFF.

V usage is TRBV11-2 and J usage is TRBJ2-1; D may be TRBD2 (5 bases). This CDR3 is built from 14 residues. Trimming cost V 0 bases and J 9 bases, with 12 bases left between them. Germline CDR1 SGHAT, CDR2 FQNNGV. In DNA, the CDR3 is TGTGCCAGCAGCTTAGATTCACTAGAATCTGAGCAGTTCTTC. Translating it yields CASSLDSLESEQFF.

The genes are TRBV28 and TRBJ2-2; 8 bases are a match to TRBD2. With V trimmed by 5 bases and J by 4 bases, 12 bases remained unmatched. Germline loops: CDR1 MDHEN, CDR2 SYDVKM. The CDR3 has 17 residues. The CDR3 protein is CASSPTISGTITGELFF. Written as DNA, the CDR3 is TGTGCCAGCAGTCCAACAATTAGCGGGACGATCACCGGGGAGCTGTTTTTT.

CDR3 region: CASSQDSLTDEQFF. CDR3 in DNA: TGCGCCAGCAGCCAAGATTCGTTAACAGATGAGCAGTTCTTC. This rearrangement joins TRBV4-3 to TRBJ2-1; D ambiguous. CDR1 is LGHNA, CDR2 YSLEER, per germline. Trimming left V 0 bases short and J 8 bases short, with 11 bases between. This CDR3 spans 14 amino acids.

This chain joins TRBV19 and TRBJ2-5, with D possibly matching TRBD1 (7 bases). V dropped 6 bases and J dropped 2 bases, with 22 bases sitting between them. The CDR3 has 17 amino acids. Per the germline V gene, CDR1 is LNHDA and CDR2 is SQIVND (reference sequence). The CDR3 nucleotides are TGTGCCAGTAGCCCCCTGTCCCAGGGGGGCTTACAAGAGACCCAGTACTTC. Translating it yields CASSPLSQGGLQETQYF.

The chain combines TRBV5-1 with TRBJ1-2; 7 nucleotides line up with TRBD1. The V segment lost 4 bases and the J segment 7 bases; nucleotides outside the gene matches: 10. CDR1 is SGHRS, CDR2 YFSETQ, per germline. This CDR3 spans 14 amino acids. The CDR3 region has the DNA TGCGCCAGCAGCACAACTCCAGGGGGGAGTGGCTACACCTTC. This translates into CASSTTPGGSGYTF.

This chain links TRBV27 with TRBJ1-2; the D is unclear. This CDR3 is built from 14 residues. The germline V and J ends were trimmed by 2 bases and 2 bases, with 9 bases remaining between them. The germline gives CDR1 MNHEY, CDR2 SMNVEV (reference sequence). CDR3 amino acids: CASSLSGQNYGYTF. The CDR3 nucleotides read TGTGCCAGCAGTTTAAGTGGGCAGAACTATGGCTACACCTTC.

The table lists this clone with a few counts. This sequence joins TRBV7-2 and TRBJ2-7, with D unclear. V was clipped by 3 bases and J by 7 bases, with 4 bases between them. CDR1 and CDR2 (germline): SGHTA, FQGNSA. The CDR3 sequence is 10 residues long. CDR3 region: CASSFREQYF. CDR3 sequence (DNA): TGTGCCAGCAGCTTTAGAGAGCAGTACTTC.

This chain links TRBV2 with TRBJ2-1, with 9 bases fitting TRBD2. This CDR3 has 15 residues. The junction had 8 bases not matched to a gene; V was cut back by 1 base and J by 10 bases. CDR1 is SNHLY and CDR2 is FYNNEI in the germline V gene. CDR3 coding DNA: TGTGCCAGCAGTGAAGTAGAAGCGGGAGGTGGGGAGCAGTTCTTC. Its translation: CASSEVEAGGGEQFF.

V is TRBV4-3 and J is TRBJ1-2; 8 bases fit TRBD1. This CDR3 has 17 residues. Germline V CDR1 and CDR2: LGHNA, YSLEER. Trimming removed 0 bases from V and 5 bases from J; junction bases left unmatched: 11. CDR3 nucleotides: TGCGCCAGCAGCCAAGAATTGATGACAGGGGCGCGGTATGGCTACACCTTC. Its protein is CASSQELMTGARYGYTF.

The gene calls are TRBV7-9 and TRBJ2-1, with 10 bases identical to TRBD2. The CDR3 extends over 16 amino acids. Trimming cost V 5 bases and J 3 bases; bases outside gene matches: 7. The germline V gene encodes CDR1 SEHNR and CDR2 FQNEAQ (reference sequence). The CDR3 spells CASSLRTSGLYNEQFF. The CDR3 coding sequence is TGTGCCAGCAGCCTAAGGACTAGCGGTCTCTACAATGAGCAGTTCTTC. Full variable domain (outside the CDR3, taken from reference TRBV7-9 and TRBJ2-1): DTGVSQNPRHKITKRGQNVTFRCDPISEHNRLYWYRQTLGQGPEFLTYFQNEAQLEKSRLLSDRFSAERPKGSFSTLEIQRTEQGDSAMYLCASSLRTSGLYNEQFFGPGTRLTVL.

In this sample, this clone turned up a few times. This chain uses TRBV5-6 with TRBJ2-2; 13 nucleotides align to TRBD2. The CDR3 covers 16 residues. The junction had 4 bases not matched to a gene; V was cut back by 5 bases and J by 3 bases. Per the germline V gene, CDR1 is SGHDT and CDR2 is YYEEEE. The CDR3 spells CASRMGLAGYTGELFF. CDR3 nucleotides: TGTGCCAGCAGAATGGGACTAGCGGGATACACCGGGGAGCTGTTTTTT. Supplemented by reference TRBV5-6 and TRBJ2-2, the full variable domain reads DAGVTQSPTHLIKTRGQQVTLRCSPKSGHDTVSWYQQALGQGPQFIFQYYEEEERQRGNFPDRFSGHQFPNYSSELNVNALLLGDSALYLCASRMGLAGYTGELFFGEGSRLTVL.

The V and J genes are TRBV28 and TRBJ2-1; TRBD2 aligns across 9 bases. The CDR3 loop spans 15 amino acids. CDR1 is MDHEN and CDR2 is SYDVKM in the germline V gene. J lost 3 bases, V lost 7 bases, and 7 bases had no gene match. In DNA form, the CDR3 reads TGTGCCAGCATCGGAGCGGGAGGCGGCTACAATGAGCAGTTCTTC. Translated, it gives CASIGAGGGYNEQFF.

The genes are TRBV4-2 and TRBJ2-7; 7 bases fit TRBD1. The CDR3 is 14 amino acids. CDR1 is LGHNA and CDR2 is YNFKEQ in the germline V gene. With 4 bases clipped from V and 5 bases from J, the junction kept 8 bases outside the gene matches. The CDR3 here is CASSPTGSRDEQYF. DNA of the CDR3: TGTGCCAGCAGCCCGACAGGGTCGAGGGACGAGCAGTACTTC.

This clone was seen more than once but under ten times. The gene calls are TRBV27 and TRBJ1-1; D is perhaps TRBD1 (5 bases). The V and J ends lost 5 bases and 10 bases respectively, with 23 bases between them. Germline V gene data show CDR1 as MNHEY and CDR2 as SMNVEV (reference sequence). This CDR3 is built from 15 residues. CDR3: CASSLLGGETRGAFF. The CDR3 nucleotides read TGTGCCAGCAGTCTACTCGGGGGAGAAACCCGGGGAGCTTTCTTT.

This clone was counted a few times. In nucleotides, the CDR3 is TGCGCCAGCAGCCCACCTACCCAACAGGGGGAAAGGCATAGCAATCAGCCCCAGCATTTT. Its protein product is CASSPPTQQGERHSNQPQHF. The chain uses TRBV10-1 and TRBJ1-5; TRBD1 matches 8 bases. Per germline, CDR1 WNHNN and CDR2 SYGVQD (reference sequence). The V segment lost 6 bases and the J segment 0 bases; nucleotides outside the gene matches: 19. The CDR3 spans 20 residues.

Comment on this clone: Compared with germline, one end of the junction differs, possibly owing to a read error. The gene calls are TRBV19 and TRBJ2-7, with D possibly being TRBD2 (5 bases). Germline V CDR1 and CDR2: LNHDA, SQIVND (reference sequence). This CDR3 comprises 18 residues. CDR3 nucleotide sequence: TGTGCCAGTACCCCCCGAGGGCTAAGTGACTTTATCTCCAACGAGCAGTACTTC. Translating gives CASTPRGLSDFISNEQYF.

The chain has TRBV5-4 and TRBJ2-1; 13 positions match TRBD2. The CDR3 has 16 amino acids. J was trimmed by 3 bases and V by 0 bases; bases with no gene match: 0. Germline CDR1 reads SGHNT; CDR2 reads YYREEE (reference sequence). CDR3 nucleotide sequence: TGTGCCAGCAGCTTGGGGACTAGCGGGAGCTACAATGAGCAGTTCTTC. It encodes CASSLGTSGSYNEQFF.

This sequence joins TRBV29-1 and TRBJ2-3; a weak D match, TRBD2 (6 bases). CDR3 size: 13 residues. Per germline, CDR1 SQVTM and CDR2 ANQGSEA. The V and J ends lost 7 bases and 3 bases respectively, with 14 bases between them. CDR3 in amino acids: CSGGGPSTDTQYF. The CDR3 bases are TGCAGCGGCGGAGGGCCCTCAACAGATACGCAGTATTTT.

In DNA form, the CDR3 reads TGTGCCAGCAGCCAAGTACTAGCGGGAGGGCACGGGTCGGATACGCAGTATTTT. Encoded protein: CASSQVLAGGHGSDTQYF. The chain has TRBV4-2 and TRBJ2-3, with 13 bases lining up with TRBD2. The junction had 10 bases not matched to a gene; V was cut back by 1 base and J by 6 bases. Germline CDR1 reads LGHNA; CDR2 reads YNFKEQ. The CDR3 is 18 residues long.

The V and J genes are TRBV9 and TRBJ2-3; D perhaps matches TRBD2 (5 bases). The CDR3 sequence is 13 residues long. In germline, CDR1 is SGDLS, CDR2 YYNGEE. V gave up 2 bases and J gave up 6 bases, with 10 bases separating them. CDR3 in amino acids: CASSVNSADTQYF. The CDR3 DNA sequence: TGTGCCAGCAGCGTGAATAGCGCCGATACGCAGTATTTT. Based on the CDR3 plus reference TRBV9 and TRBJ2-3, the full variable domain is DSGVTQTPKHLITATGQRVTLRCSPRSGDLSVYWYQQSLDQGLQFLIQYYNGEERAKGNILERFSAQQFPDLHSELNLSSLELGDSALYFCASSVNSADTQYFGPGTRLTVL.

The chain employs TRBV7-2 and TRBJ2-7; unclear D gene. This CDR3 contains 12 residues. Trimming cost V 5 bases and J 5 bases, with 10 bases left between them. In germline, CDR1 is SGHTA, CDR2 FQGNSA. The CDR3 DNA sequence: TGTGCCAGCAGCCCGCCGTCTAACGAGCAGTACTTC. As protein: CASSPPSNEQYF.